These T cell receptor beta chains were read from a single sample in a study of T cells in Graves' hyperthyroidism and ophthalmopathy. TCRdb itself ran the multiplex PCR reads through MiXCR, one entry per CDR3 protein. The sample has 300,000 to 500,000 distinct CDR3 sequences, over 12% seen once. The sequencing sample was made of blood. These receptors all come from a man in his fifties with Graves' ophthalmopathy. The CDR3 runs from the conserved cysteine through the conserved F or W. A D gene is named only where the DNA matches it firmly. Clone size appears in some rows only: once, few, many, or a class for an expanded clone.

v_gene	d_gene	j_gene	abundance	CDR3aa	CDR3nt
TRBV20-1	NA	TRBJ2-3	many	CSADRTGADTQYF	TGCAGTGCAGACAGGACTGGGGCAGATACGCAGTATTTT
TRBV5-1	NA	TRBJ2-3	many	CASREMAGSTDTQYF	TGCGCCAGCAGGGAGATGGCGGGGAGCACAGATACGCAGTATTTT
TRBV30	NA	TRBJ1-2	many	CAWEAGVGGYTF	TGTGCCTGGGAGGCTGGGGTGGGTGGCTACACCTTC
TRBV12-3/TRBV12-4	NA	TRBJ2-7	many	CASSPSGIGHYEQYF	TGTGCCAGCAGTCCATCGGGAATCGGCCACTACGAGCAGTACTTC
TRBV9	NA	TRBJ2-7	many	CASSSRQDLYEQYF	TGTGCCAGCAGCTCCCGACAGGACCTCTACGAGCAGTACTTC
TRBV6-1	NA	TRBJ1-1	many	CASSEEMDAMNTEAFF	TGTGCCAGCAGTGAAGAAATGGACGCAATGAACACTGAAGCTTTCTTT
TRBV7-8	TRBD2	TRBJ2-1	NA	CASSLGGGTSGPNEQFF	TGTGCCAGCAGCTTAGGGGGGGGGACTAGCGGCCCCAATGAGCAGTTCTTC
TRBV10-3	NA	TRBJ2-1	NA	CAISEIPFGSYSEQFF	TGTGCCATCAGTGAGATCCCGTTCGGCTCCTACAGTGAGCAGTTCTTC
TRBV11-1	NA	TRBJ2-1	many	CASSPGTAEFF	TGTGCCAGCAGCCCCGGGACTGCTGAGTTCTTC
TRBV9	NA	TRBJ1-1	few	CASSVGVEVKNTEAFF	TGTGCCAGCAGCGTAGGGGTGGAGGTGAAGAACACTGAAGCTTTCTTT
TRBV30	NA	TRBJ2-7	many	CAWSVGSGSYEQYF	TGTGCCTGGAGTGTAGGTAGCGGATCCTACGAGCAGTACTTC
TRBV20-1	TRBD2	TRBJ2-1	once	CSARTSAKQFF	TGCAGTGCTAGAACTAGCGCAAAGCAGTTCTTC
TRBV30	NA	TRBJ1-5	many	CAWRIEDQPQHF	TGTGCCTGGAGGATAGAAGATCAGCCCCAGCATTTT
TRBV28	TRBD1	TRBJ1-2	many	CASRGTGAYGYTF	TGTGCCAGCAGGGGGACAGGAGCCTATGGCTACACCTTC
TRBV7-9	NA	TRBJ2-1	few	CASSLYIDEQFF	TGTGCCAGCAGCTTATATATCGATGAGCAGTTCTTC
TRBV6-1	TRBD1	TRBJ1-5	few	CASRDDRARNQPQHF	TGTGCCAGCAGGGACGACAGGGCGCGCAATCAGCCCCAGCATTTT
TRBV5-1	TRBD1	TRBJ1-6	NA	CASSLLSGTGEELLHF	TGCGCCAGCAGCCTATTATCCGGGACAGGGGAAGAACTCCTCCACTTT
TRBV10-3	TRBD1	TRBJ1-2	many	CAGGQTNYGYTF	TGTGCCGGGGGACAGACTAACTATGGCTACACCTTC
TRBV20-1	TRBD2	TRBJ2-1	many	CSASSLPGLAGVSEQFF	TGCAGTGCTAGCAGCCTCCCGGGACTAGCGGGAGTTAGTGAGCAGTTCTTC
TRBV27	TRBD2	TRBJ2-1	many	CASSPWTSGRSWDEQFF	TGTGCCAGCAGTCCCTGGACTAGCGGGAGGAGTTGGGATGAGCAGTTCTTC
TRBV11-2	NA	TRBJ2-2	many	CASSLVSAGTGELFF	TGTGCCAGCAGCTTAGTTTCGGCGGGAACCGGGGAGCTGTTTTTT
TRBV6-1	NA	TRBJ1-1	NA	CASTSDDWITEAFF	TGTGCCAGCACGTCCGACGATTGGATCACTGAAGCTTTCTTT
TRBV7-8	TRBD1	TRBJ2-6	few	CASSLTGQVRSGANVLTF	TGTGCCAGCAGCCTCACGGGACAGGTCCGCTCTGGGGCCAACGTCCTGACTTTC
TRBV5-5	TRBD1	TRBJ1-5	many	CASSKGTGGYQPQHF	TGTGCCAGCAGCAAGGGGACAGGGGGCTATCAGCCCCAGCATTTT
TRBV30	TRBD1	TRBJ1-5	few	CAWRGTGGNQPQHF	TGTGCCTGGAGGGGGACAGGGGGAAATCAGCCCCAGCATTTT
TRBV6-4	TRBD2	TRBJ2-5	NA	CASSYVGGRETQYF	TGTGCCAGCAGTTACGTCGGCGGGAGGGAGACCCAGTACTTC
TRBV7-3	TRBD1	TRBJ2-2	few	CASSPAGTGVSGELFF	TGTGCCAGCAGCCCCGCCGGGACAGGGGTTTCCGGGGAGCTGTTTTTT
TRBV12-3/TRBV12-4	TRBD2	TRBJ2-7	many	CASSGPIAGTPYEQYF	TGTGCCAGCAGTGGACCTATAGCGGGAACCCCCTACGAGCAGTACTTC
TRBV11-3	NA	TRBJ2-4	few	CASSLMQGDIQYF	TGTGCCAGCAGCTTAATGCAGGGAGACATTCAGTACTTC
TRBV7-2	NA	TRBJ1-3	few	CASSSRWGRSGNTIYF	TGTGCCAGCAGCTCCCGTTGGGGGCGTTCTGGAAACACCATATATTTT
TRBV24-1	NA	TRBJ2-1	many	CATSDPLTPLGKQFF	TGTGCCACCAGTGACCCACTTACCCCCCTGGGGAAGCAGTTCTTC
TRBV28	TRBD1	TRBJ2-7	NA	CASSPTGALSYEQYF	TGTGCCAGCAGTCCTACAGGGGCCCTCTCCTACGAGCAGTACTTC
TRBV11-2	NA	TRBJ2-7	many	CASSILAYSYEQYF	TGTGCCAGCAGCATTCTAGCCTATTCCTACGAGCAGTACTTC
TRBV20-1	NA	TRBJ2-3	many	CSASGEGGGNDPQYF	TGCAGTGCTAGCGGGGAGGGAGGGGGCAATGATCCGCAGTATTTT
TRBV12-3/TRBV12-4	NA	TRBJ1-1	many	CASSAGTTNTEAFF	TGTGCCAGCAGTGCCGGGACAACGAACACTGAAGCTTTCTTT
TRBV5-1	NA	TRBJ1-5	NA	CASSPKGNSYNQPQHF	TGCGCCAGCAGCCCCAAAGGCAATTCCTACAATCAGCCCCAGCATTTT
TRBV30	NA	TRBJ1-5	NA	CAWSKGVDQPQHF	TGTGCCTGGAGTAAGGGAGTGGATCAGCCCCAGCATTTT
TRBV7-8	NA	TRBJ2-1	many	CASSLGVMAAHEQFF	TGTGCCAGCAGCTTAGGCGTAATGGCGGCCCATGAGCAGTTCTTC
TRBV7-2	TRBD1	TRBJ1-2	few	CASSSGTEYGYTF	TGTGCCAGCAGCTCTGGGACAGAATATGGCTACACCTTC
TRBV7-9	NA	TRBJ2-6	NA	CASSSTVVSGANVLTF	TGTGCCAGCAGCTCCACCGTAGTGTCTGGGGCCAACGTCCTGACTTTC
TRBV9	NA	TRBJ2-5	NA	CASSVQLNQETQYF	TGTGCCAGCAGCGTACAACTAAACCAAGAGACCCAGTACTTC
TRBV6-5	TRBD2	TRBJ2-3	few	CASSYSGRNTDTQYF	TGTGCCAGCAGTTACTCCGGGAGGAACACAGATACGCAGTATTTT
TRBV11-2	NA	TRBJ2-1	many	CASSPNEASSYNEQFF	TGTGCCAGCAGCCCAAACGAAGCGAGCTCCTACAATGAGCAGTTCTTC
TRBV9	TRBD2	TRBJ2-1	many	CASSVAGGPRNEQFF	TGTGCCAGCAGCGTAGCGGGAGGGCCTCGAAATGAGCAGTTCTTC